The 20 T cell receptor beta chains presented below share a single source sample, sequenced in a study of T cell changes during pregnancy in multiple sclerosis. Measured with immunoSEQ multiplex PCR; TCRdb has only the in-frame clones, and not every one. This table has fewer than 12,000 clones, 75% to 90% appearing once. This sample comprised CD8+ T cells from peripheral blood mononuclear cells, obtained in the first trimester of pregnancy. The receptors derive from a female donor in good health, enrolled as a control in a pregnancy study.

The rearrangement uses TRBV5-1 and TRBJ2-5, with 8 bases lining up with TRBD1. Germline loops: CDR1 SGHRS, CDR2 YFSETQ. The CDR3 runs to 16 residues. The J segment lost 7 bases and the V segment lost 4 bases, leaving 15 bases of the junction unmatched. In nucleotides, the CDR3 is TGCGCCAGCAGCACTCGACAGGGGCTCGACTTGGGGACCCAGTACTTC. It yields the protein CASSTRQGLDLGTQYF.

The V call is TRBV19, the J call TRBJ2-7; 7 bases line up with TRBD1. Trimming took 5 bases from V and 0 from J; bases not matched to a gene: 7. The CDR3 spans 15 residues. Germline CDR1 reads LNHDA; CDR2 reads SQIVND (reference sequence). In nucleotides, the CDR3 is TGTGCCAGTAGTTCTCCGGGACAGCACTCCTACGAGCAGTACTTC. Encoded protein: CASSSPGQHSYEQYF.

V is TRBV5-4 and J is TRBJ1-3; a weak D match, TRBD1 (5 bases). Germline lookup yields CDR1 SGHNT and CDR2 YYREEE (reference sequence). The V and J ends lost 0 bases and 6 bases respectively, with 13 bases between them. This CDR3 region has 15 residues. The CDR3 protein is CASSLDPQDPNTIYF. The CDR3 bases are TGTGCCAGCAGCTTGGACCCACAGGACCCAAACACCATATATTTT.

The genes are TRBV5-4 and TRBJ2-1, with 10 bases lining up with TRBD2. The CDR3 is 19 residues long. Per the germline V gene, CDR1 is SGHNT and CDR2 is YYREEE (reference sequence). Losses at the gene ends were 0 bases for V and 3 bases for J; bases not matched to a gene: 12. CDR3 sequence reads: CASSLEYSGGAVGYNEQFF. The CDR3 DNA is TGTGCCAGCAGCTTGGAATACAGCGGGGGGGCTGTCGGCTACAATGAGCAGTTCTTC.

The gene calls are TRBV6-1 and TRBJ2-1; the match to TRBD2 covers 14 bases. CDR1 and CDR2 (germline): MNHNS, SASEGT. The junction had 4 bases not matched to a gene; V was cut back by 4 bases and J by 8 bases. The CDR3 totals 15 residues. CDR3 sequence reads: CASSATSGGADEQFF. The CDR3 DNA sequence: TGTGCCAGCAGTGCGACTAGCGGGGGGGCCGATGAGCAGTTCTTC.

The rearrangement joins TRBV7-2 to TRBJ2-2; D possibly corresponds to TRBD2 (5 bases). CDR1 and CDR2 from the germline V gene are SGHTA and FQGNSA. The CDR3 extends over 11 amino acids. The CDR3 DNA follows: TGTGGAAGCGGGAACACCGGGGAGCTGTTTTTT. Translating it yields CGSGNTGELFF.

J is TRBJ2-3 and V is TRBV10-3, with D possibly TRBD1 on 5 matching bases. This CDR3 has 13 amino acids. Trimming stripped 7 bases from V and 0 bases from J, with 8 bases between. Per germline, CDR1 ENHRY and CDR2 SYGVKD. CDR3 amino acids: CAIKDMSTDTQYF. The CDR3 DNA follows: TGTGCCATCAAGGACATGAGCACAGATACGCAGTATTTT.

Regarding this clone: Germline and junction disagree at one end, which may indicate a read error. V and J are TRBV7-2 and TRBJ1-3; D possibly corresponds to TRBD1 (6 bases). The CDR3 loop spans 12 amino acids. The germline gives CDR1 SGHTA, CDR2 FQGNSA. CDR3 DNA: TGTGCCAGCAGCTTATCCGGACAGTCAACCCTATTT. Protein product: CASSLSGQSTLF.

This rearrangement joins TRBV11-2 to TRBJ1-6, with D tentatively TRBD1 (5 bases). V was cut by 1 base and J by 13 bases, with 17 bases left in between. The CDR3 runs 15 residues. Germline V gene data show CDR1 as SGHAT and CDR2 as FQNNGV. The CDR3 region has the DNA TGTGCCAGCAGCTTAGGACAGTACAGAGCGTCGCCCCTCCACTTT. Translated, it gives CASSLGQYRASPLHF.

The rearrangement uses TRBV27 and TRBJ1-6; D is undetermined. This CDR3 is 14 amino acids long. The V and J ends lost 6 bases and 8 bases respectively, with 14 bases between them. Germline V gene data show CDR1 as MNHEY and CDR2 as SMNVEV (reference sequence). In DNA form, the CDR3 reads TGTGCCAGCAGAAGTCCCGGGATGGATTCACCCCTCCACTTT. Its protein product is CASRSPGMDSPLHF.

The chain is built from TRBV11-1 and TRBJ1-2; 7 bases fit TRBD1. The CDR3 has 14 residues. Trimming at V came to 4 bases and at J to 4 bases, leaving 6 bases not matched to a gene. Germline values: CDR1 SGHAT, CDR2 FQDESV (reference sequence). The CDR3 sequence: CASSSRTGLYGYTF. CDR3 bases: TGTGCCAGCAGCTCCCGGACAGGCCTCTATGGCTACACCTTC. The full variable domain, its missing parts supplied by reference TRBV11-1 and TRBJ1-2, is EAEVAQSPRYKITEKSQAVAFWCDPISGHATLYWYRQILGQGPELLVQFQDESVVDDSQLPKDRFSAERLKGVDSTLKIQPAELGDSAMYLCASSSRTGLYGYTFGSGTRLTVV.

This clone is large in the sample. CDR3: CASSDSAGGPDTQYF. As DNA, the CDR3 is TGTGCCAGCAGTGACTCAGCGGGGGGGCCAGATACGCAGTATTTT. V usage is TRBV6-4 and J usage is TRBJ2-3; 10 nucleotides agree with TRBD2. Germline assignment: CDR1 MRHNA and CDR2 SNTAGT. V was clipped by 0 bases and J by 4 bases; unmatched bases: 1. The CDR3 has 15 residues.

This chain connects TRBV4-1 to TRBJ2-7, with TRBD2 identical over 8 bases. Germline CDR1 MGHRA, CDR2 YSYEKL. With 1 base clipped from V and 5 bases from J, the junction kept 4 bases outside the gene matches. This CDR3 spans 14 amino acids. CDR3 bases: TGCGCCAGCAGCCAAGCAGCGGGGGCCAACGAGCAGTACTTC. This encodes CASSQAAGANEQYF.

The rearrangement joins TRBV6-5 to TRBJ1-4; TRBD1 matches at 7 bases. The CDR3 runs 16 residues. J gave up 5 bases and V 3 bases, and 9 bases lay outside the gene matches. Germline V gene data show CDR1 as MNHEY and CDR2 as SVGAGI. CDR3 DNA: TGTGCCAGCAGTTATATACGAGGACAGGAGAATGAAAAACTGTTTTTT. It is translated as CASSYIRGQENEKLFF.

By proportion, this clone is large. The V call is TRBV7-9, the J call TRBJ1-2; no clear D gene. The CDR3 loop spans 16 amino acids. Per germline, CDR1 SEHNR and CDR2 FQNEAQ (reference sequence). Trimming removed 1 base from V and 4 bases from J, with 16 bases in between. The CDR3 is CASSLGREEAFYGYTF. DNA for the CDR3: TGTGCCAGCAGCTTAGGGCGGGAGGAGGCGTTCTATGGCTACACCTTC.

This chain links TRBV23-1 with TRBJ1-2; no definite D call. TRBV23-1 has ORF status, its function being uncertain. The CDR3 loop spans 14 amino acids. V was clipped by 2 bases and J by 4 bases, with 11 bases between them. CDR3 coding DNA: TGCGCCAGCAGTCAAGAGGAGCGAGTCTATGGCTACACCTTC. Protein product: CASSQEERVYGYTF.

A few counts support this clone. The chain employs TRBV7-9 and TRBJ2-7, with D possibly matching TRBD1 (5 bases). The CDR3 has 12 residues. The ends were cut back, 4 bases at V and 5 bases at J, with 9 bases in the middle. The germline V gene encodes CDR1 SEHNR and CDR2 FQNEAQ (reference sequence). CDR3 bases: TGTGCCAGCAGCTCATTCAGGGACGAGCAGTACTTC. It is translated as CASSSFRDEQYF.

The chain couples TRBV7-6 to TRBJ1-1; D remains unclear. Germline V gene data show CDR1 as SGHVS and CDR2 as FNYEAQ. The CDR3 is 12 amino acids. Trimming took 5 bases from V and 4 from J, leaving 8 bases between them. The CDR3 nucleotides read TGTGCCAGCAGCGGGCAGACCACTGAAGCTTTCTTT. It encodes CASSGQTTEAFF. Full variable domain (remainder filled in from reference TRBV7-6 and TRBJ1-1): GAGVSQSPRYKVTKRGQDVALRCDPISGHVSLYWYRQALGQGPEFLTYFNYEAQQDKSGLPNDRFSAERPEGSISTLTIQRTEQRDSAMYRCASSGQTTEAFFGQGTRLTVV.

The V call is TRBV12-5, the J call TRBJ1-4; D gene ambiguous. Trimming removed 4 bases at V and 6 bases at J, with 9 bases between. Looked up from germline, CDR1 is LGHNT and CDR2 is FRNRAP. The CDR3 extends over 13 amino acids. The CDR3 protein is CASGSPLDEKLFF. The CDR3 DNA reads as TGTGCTAGTGGTTCCCCCTTAGATGAAAAACTGTTTTTT.

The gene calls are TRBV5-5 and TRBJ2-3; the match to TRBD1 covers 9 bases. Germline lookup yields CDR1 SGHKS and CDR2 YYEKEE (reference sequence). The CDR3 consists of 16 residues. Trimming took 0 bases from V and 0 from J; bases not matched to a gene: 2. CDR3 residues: CASSLEGTGSTDTQYF. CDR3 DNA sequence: TGTGCCAGCAGCTTGGAAGGGACAGGGAGCACAGATACGCAGTATTTT.